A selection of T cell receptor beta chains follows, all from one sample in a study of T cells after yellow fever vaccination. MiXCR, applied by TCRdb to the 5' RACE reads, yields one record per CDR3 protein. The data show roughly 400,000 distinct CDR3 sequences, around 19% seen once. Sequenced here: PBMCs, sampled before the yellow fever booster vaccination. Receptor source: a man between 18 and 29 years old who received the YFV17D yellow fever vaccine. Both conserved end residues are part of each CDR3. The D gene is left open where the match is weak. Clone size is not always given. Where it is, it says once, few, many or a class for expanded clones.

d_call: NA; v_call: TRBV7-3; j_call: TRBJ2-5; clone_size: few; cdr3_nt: TGTGCCAGCAGCTTAAATCAGGGCGAGACCCAGTACTTC; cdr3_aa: CASSLNQGETQYF
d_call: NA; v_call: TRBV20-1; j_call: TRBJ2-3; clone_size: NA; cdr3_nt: TGCAGTGCTAGAGAATCAGGGGGGGCAGATACGCAGTATTTT; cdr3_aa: CSARESGGADTQYF
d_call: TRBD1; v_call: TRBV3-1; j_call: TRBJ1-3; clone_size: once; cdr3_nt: TGTGCCAGCAGCCCCTGGACAGGGGAAGGAAACACCATATATTTT; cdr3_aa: CASSPWTGEGNTIYF
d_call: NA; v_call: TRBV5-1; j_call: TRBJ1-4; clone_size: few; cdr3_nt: TGCGCCAGCAGCCCCCAGGACAGAAGCGAAAAACTGTTTTTT; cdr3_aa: CASSPQDRSEKLFF
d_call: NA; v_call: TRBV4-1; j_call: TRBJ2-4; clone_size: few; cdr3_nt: TGCGCCAGCAGCCAAGTAAAGGGGGACATTCAGTACTTC; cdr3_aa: CASSQVKGDIQYF
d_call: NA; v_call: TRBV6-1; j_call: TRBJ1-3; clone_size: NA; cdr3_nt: TGTGCCAGCAGTTTTCTAACAGTCCAATCTGGAAACACCATATATTTT; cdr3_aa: CASSFLTVQSGNTIYF
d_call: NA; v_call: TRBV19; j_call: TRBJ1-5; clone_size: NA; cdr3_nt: TGTGCCAGTAGCGGAGATCAGCCCCAGCATTTT; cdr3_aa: CASSGDQPQHF
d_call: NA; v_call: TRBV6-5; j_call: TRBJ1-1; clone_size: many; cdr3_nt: TGTGCCAGCAGTTACTCTGCGAACACTGAAGCTTTCTTT; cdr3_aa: CASSYSANTEAFF
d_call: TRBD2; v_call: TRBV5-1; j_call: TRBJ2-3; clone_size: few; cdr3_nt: TGCGCCAGCAGCGGTCTAGCGGGCCTCTCTAGCACAGATACGCAGTATTTT; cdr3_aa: CASSGLAGLSSTDTQYF
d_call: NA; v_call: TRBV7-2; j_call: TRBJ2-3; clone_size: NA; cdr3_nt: TGTGCCAGCAGCTTGGCCAGGGCAGATACGCAGTATTTT; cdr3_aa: CASSLARADTQYF
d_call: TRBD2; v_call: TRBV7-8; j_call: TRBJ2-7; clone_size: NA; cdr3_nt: TGTGCCAGCAGCGCAAGCGGACTAGCGGGGGCAGACGAGCAGTACTTC; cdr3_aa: CASSASGLAGADEQYF
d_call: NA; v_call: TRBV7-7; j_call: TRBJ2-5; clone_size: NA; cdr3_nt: TGTGCCAGCAGCTTATCCGGGGTCAGCGAGACCCAGTACTTC; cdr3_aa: CASSLSGVSETQYF
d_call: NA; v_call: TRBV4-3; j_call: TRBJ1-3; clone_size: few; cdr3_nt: TGCGCCAGCAGACGATCGGACAGCTCTGGAAACACCATATATTTT; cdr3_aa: CASRRSDSSGNTIYF
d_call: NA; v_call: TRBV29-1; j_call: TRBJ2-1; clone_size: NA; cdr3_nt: TGCAGCGTTGTTCGGGCCCTCACCTACAATGAGCAGTTCTTC; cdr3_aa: CSVVRALTYNEQFF
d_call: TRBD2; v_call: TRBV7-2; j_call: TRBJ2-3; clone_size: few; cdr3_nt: TGTGCCAGCAGTATAGCGGGGGACACAGATACGCAGTATTTT; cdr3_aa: CASSIAGDTDTQYF
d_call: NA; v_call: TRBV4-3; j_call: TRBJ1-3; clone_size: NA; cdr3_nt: TGCGCCAGCAGCCAAGGCCTCGACTTCTCTGGAAACACCATATATTTT; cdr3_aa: CASSQGLDFSGNTIYF
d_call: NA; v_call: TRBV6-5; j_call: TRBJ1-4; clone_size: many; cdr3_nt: TGTGCCAGCAGTATCGCGGGGAGGGAACTGTTTTTT; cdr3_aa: CASSIAGRELFF
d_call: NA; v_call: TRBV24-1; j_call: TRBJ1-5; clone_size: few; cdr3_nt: TGTGCCACCAGTGATGCCAACAATCAGCCCCAGCATTTT; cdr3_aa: CATSDANNQPQHF
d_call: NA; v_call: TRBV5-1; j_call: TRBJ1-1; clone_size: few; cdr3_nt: TGCGCCAGCAGCTTGGTGGGGGTTGTTATGAACACTGAAGCTTTCTTT; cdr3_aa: CASSLVGVVMNTEAFF